This T cell receptor beta chain was recovered during a study of T cell responses to AZD1222 COVID-19 vaccine. CDR1 and CDR2 from the germline V gene are SSHAT and FNYEAQ (reference sequence). The CDR3 spans 15 residues. Second-dose intervals of approximately 4 or approximately 12 weeks were pooled. Broader study findings: The peak T cell response came first, and repertoires were sampled only after it. Donors were largely white British and mainly female; clonal diversity was possibly underestimated. In the spike-specific TCR repertoire, nearly half reportedly target unmutated variant regions.

In regard to this clone: The target antigen is unknown. One junction end disagrees with the germline gene, perhaps due to a read error.

The protocol was immunoSEQ multiplex PCR, while the TCRdb copy is restricted to in-frame clones and leaves out a portion. The table shows some 150,000 clones, with roughly 86% occurring only once. The sample consisted of peripheral blood, taken 28 days after the second AZD1222 dose. The sequence was collected from an adult who received the AZD1222 COVID-19 vaccine. This chain joins TRBV7-7 and TRBJ2-1, with TRBD2 identical over 14 bases. CDR3 amino acids: CASSSETSGRDEQFF. The CDR3 nucleotides read TGTGCTAGCAGCTCCGAGACTAGCGGGAGGGATGAGCAGTTCTTC.